This entry lists 18 T cell receptor beta chains sequenced from one sample in a study of spatial heterogeneity in lung cancer. TCRdb fed the 5' RACE reads into MiXCR, producing one record per CDR3 protein. Of 25,000 to 30,000 distinct CDR3 sequences in the sample, around 5.8% were seen once. The time point denotes: blood at routine non-recurrence follow-up after resection. No cells were sorted before sequencing. The whole RNA sequenced was extracted from tumor, nontumor lung or frozen PBMC. Sequences were derived from PBMCs, sampled at follow-up. These receptors originate from a male donor with early-stage non-small cell lung cancer.

This clonotype was detected many times. V is TRBV12-3 or TRBV12-4 and J is TRBJ2-1; 7 nucleotides align to TRBD1. CDR3 length equals 12 residues. J gave up 14 bases and V 4 bases, and 8 bases lay outside the gene matches. The CDR3 sequence: CASSSNRGVEFF. CDR3 in DNA: TGTGCCAGCAGTTCCAACAGGGGTGTGGAGTTCTTC.

This clonotype was detected many times. The chain links TRBV13 to TRBJ2-2; 7 nucleotides agree with TRBD1. From germline, CDR1 is PRHDT and CDR2 FYEKMQ (reference sequence). This CDR3 is 15 amino acids long. Trimming cost V 5 bases and J 6 bases; bases outside gene matches: 9. CDR3 protein: CASSPRKGASGELFF. Here the CDR3 DNA reads TGTGCCAGCAGCCCCCGCAAGGGGGCCTCCGGGGAGCTGTTTTTT.

In this sample, this clonotype turned up many times. This chain links TRBV15 with TRBJ1-2; maybe TRBD1 (5 bases). The CDR3 consists of 13 residues. CDR1 and CDR2 from the germline V gene are LNHNV and YYDKDF (reference sequence). V lost 7 bases and J 3 bases, leaving 12 bases between the germline ends. The chain's CDR3 is CATTGRGDYGYTF. In DNA form, the CDR3 reads TGTGCCACCACCGGACGGGGGGACTATGGCTACACCTTC.

This clonotype was found many times. The chain is built from TRBV7-9 and TRBJ2-5; D is uncertain. This CDR3 has 12 amino acids. Looked up from germline, CDR1 is SEHNR and CDR2 is FQNEAQ (reference sequence). Trimming removed 4 bases at V and 7 bases at J, with 10 bases between. Written as DNA, the CDR3 is TGTGCCAGCAGCTCCGGGTTTGGGACCCAGTACTTC. Encoded protein: CASSSGFGTQYF.

This clonotype was seen more than once but under ten times. V usage is TRBV5-1 and J usage is TRBJ2-2; the match to TRBD2 covers 13 bases. The ends lost 4 bases at V and 1 base at J; junction bases unmatched: 7. The CDR3 has 18 residues. Germline CDR1 reads SGHRS; CDR2 reads YFSETQ. The CDR3 loop is CASSLERTSGGNTGELFF. The CDR3 nucleotides are TGCGCCAGCAGCCTTGAACGGACTAGCGGGGGGAACACCGGGGAGCTGTTTTTT.

This clonotype appeared many times. This chain uses TRBV20-1 with TRBJ1-5; 7 bases line up with TRBD1. V lost 4 bases and J lost 6; bases outside the gene matches: 3. The CDR3 extends over 12 amino acids. Germline V gene sequence: CDR1 DFQATT, CDR2 SNEGSKA (reference sequence). For the CDR3, the DNA is TGCAGTGCTAAGGCAGGGGGTCAGCCCCAGCATTTT. Its protein is CSAKAGGQPQHF.

The chain carries TRBV5-1 and TRBJ2-5, with TRBD2 matching over 11 bases. The CDR3 runs 16 residues. Germline V lookup: CDR1 SGHRS, CDR2 YFSETQ. V was pared by 4 bases and J by 2 bases, with 7 bases of the junction left unmatched. In DNA, the CDR3 is TGCGCCAGCAGCCCTGGGACTAGCGGACCACAAGAGACCCAGTACTTC. Translation gives CASSPGTSGPQETQYF.

This clonotype appeared a few times. This chain joins TRBV12-3 or TRBV12-4 and TRBJ1-6; D ambiguous. Trimming took 6 bases from V and 2 from J, leaving 11 bases between them. This CDR3 has 15 amino acids. CDR3 sequence reads: CASRTSGAYNSPLHF. CDR3 nucleotides: TGTGCCAGCAGGACTTCCGGGGCCTATAATTCACCCCTCCACTTT.

This clonotype was observed many times. This chain links TRBV7-9 with TRBJ1-1; D is undetermined. This CDR3 has 14 amino acids. V gave up 5 bases and J gave up 1 base, with 11 bases separating them. CDR1 and CDR2 from the germline V gene are SEHNR and FQNEAQ (reference sequence). CDR3 in DNA: TGTGCCAGCAGCCCGTGGACGGGGAACACTGAAGCTTTCTTT. Translated, it gives CASSPWTGNTEAFF.

This clonotype has more than one count but fewer than ten. V and J are TRBV12-3 or TRBV12-4 and TRBJ1-1; no clear D gene. The V end lost 3 bases, the J end lost 0 bases, and 2 bases lay between the germline ends. The CDR3 is made up of 12 amino acids. The CDR3 protein is CASSFVNTEAFF. For the CDR3, the DNA is TGTGCCAGCAGTTTTGTGAACACTGAAGCTTTCTTT.

This clonotype was recorded at least ten times. V is TRBV7-9 and J is TRBJ2-3; D remains unclear. Germline CDR1 SEHNR, CDR2 FQNEAQ (reference sequence). The CDR3 is 15 amino acids. The germline V and J ends were trimmed by 1 base and 1 base, with 9 bases remaining between them. Here the CDR3 DNA reads TGTGCCAGCAGCTTAGACGGAATGCGCACAGATACGCAGTATTTT. It encodes CASSLDGMRTDTQYF.

This clonotype came up a few times. V is TRBV6-1 and J is TRBJ2-7; D is uncertain. This CDR3 has 15 residues. With 5 bases removed from V and 2 bases from J, the gap between germline ends came to 16 bases. The germline V gene encodes CDR1 MNHNS and CDR2 SASEGT. CDR3 in amino acids: CASSMTDLGPYEQYF. The CDR3, as DNA: TGTGCCAGCAGTATGACCGACCTCGGGCCCTACGAGCAGTACTTC.

The J gene is TRBJ2-3, the V gene TRBV24-1; D ambiguous. CDR3 length: 17 residues. V was pared by 2 bases and J by 2 bases, with 16 bases between. In germline, CDR1 is KGHDR, CDR2 SFDVKD. The CDR3 protein is CATSDSGQAANTDTQYF. CDR3 DNA: TGTGCCACCAGTGATTCAGGTCAGGCGGCGAACACAGATACGCAGTATTTT.

A few counts support this clonotype. The rearrangement joins TRBV27 to TRBJ1-2, with 7 bases matching TRBD1. CDR1 MNHEY and CDR2 SMNVEV come from the germline V gene (reference sequence). CDR3 length: 13 amino acids. V gave up 6 bases and J gave up 8 bases; unmatched junction bases: 9. The CDR3 nucleotides read TGTGCCAGCAGCCCAGGACAGGTCTTAGGCTACACCTTC. Translation: CASSPGQVLGYTF.

The chain is built from TRBV11-3 and TRBJ2-3; no clear D. CDR3 length: 15 amino acids. Per germline, CDR1 SGHNT and CDR2 YENEEA. Trimming cost V 5 bases and J 0 bases, with 12 bases left between them. The CDR3 sequence: CASSQQSSSTDTQYF. The CDR3 DNA sequence: TGTGCCAGCAGCCAACAGTCATCTAGCACAGATACGCAGTATTTT.

This clonotype was detected many times. The V call is TRBV7-2, the J call TRBJ2-1; 7 positions agree with TRBD2. This CDR3 is built from 16 residues. Germline CDR1 SGHTA, CDR2 FQGNSA. J gave up 6 bases and V 5 bases, and 13 bases lay outside the gene matches. This chain's CDR3 is CASSPKLAASGNEQFF. CDR3 DNA sequence: TGTGCCAGCAGCCCGAAGCTAGCGGCCAGTGGCAATGAGCAGTTCTTC.

This clonotype was observed at least ten times. This sequence joins TRBV29-1 and TRBJ2-5, with 7 bases matching TRBD2. This CDR3 region has 13 residues. The germline V gene has CDR1 SQVTM and CDR2 ANQGSEA. V trimming: 6 bases; J trimming: 5 bases; junction bases outside the gene matches: 9. CDR3 nucleotides: TGCAGCGTCTCCGGACTAGTCGGGGAGACCCAGTACTTC. As protein: CSVSGLVGETQYF.

The chain has TRBV6-5 and TRBJ1-5; 7 nucleotides line up with TRBD1. The germline V gene encodes CDR1 MNHEY and CDR2 SVGAGI. This CDR3 is 15 amino acids long. The junction had 9 bases not matched to a gene; V was cut back by 4 bases and J by 6 bases. The CDR3 reads CASSSDRVERQPQHF. CDR3 DNA: TGTGCCAGCAGTTCAGACAGGGTGGAACGTCAGCCCCAGCATTTT.